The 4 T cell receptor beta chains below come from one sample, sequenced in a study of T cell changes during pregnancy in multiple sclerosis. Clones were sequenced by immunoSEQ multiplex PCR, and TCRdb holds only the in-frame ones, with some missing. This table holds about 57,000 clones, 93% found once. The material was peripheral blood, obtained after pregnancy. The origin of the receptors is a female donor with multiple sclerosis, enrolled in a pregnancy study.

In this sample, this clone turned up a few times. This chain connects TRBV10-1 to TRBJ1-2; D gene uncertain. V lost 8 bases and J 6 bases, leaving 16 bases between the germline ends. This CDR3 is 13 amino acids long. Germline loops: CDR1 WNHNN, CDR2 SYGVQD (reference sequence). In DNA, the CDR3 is TGCGCCAGCGGTAGAACGTCGAGGGATGGCTACACCTTC. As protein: CASGRTSRDGYTF.

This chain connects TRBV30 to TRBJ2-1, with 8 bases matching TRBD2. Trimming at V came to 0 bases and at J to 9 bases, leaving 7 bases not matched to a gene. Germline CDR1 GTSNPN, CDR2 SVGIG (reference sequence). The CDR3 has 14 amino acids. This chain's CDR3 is CAWSVRVAGGEQFF. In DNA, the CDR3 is TGTGCCTGGAGTGTACGAGTGGCGGGAGGTGAGCAGTTCTTC.

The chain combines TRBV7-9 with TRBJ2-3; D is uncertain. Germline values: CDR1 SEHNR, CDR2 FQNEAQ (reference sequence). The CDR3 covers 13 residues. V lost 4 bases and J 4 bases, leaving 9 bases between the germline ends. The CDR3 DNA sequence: TGTGCCAGCAGCTCATTGTTCCCAGATACGCAGTATTTT. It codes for CASSSLFPDTQYF.

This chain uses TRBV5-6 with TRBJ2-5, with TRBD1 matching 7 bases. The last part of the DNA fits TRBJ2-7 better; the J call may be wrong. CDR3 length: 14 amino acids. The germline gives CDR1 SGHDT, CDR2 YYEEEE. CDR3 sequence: CASSLGQDLYEQYF. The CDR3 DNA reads TGTGCCAGCAGCTTAGGACAGGACCTCTACGAGCAGTACTTC.